This TCR beta chain was obtained from a study of OX40 agonist ivuxolimab in advanced cancers. Of note for this clone: The antigen remains unidentified.

In germline, CDR1 is LNHDA, CDR2 SQIVND (reference sequence). V was trimmed by 5 bases and J by 4 bases, leaving 23 bases between them. The length of the CDR3 is 17 residues. Whole-study findings and limits: CD8+ T cells showed, on average, more clonal expansion than CD4+ cells. Some nonresponders also had low normalized T-cell clonal expansion.

Libraries were prepared by immunoSEQ multiplex PCR; TCRdb keeps only in-frame clonotypes and omits some of them. Altogether 71,000 or so clones are present, about nine tenths being singletons, with the ten largest covering over 0.6%. This receptor was taken from an adult with an advanced solid tumor such as melanoma, head and neck, liver or kidney cancer. The rearrangement links TRBV19 to TRBJ1-1; D might be TRBD1 (5 bases). This sample comprised CD4+ or CD8+ T cells sorted from blood, obtained in a trial of the OX40 agonist ivuxolimab. CDR3 coding DNA: TGTGCCAGTAGTCGTACCGGGCCCAGGGCGGGAGGCACTGAAGCTTTCTTT. Its translation is CASSRTGPRAGGTEAFF.